This T cell receptor beta chain was obtained from a study of blood T cells in healthy people across ages. PCR was performed a second time for about 7 to 12 cycles using a sample-barcoded 5' primer and a J-beta primer mix. TCRdb reprocessed the 5' RACE reads via MiXCR and lists one record per CDR3 protein. The table includes under 1 million distinct CDR3 sequences, under 45% detected once. Germline CDR1 reads MNHNY; CDR2 reads SVGAGI (reference sequence). The CDR3 runs 14 residues. V was pared by 4 bases and J by 4 bases, with 10 bases between. This sequence originates from a man in his 60s in good health. The chain couples TRBV6-6 to TRBJ1-4; no reliable D call. The sample taken for sequencing was blood. CDR3 protein: CASSLTDGNEKLFF. In DNA form, the CDR3 reads TGTGCCAGCAGTTTGACGGACGGTAATGAAAAACTGTTTTTT.